The source of this T cell receptor beta chain is a study of beta chain features in type 1 diabetes. General study results and limits: Lower insertion and higher deletion counts appeared at VDJ junctions in type 1 diabetes patients. For Type 1 diabetes patients, all four CD4+ subsets carried TCRB CDR3s that were moderately but significantly shorter.

The CDR3 sequence is 14 residues long. V was cut by 4 bases and J by 7 bases, with 15 bases left in between. Germline V gene sequence: CDR1 SGDLS, CDR2 YYNGEE. Investigators reverse transcribed all isolated RNA, so they sequenced expressed TCRB transcripts. TCRdb's copy holds only in-frame clones and misses some; the assay was immunoSEQ multiplex PCR. The data hold around 400,000 clones, with approximately 12% observed a single time. With respect to this clone: Its target is not known.

The gene calls are TRBV9 and TRBJ1-5, with a tentative D call TRBD1 (6 bases). Specimen: naive CD4+ T cells from blood. This sequence was found in a man aged 18-30 years in good health. The CDR3 region has the DNA TGTGCCAGCAGCAGGGGGGGCGCTTACCAGCCCCAGCATTTT. It specifies CASSRGGAYQPQHF.